This T cell receptor (beta chain) is from a study of molecular identifiers for immune sequencing clone quantification. Study-level information: In replicates, the authors split RNA from approximately 20,000 or 100,000 naive CD8 cells five ways and sequenced four. Overall study findings and caveats: Spike-in Jurkat TCR RNA from a single cell reportedly registered among 950,000 or so naive cells. Barcode-sharing identical TCR molecules could underestimate highly expanded clone sizes.

The CDR3 totals 12 residues. Trimming pared 6 bases from V and 1 base from J, leaving 6 bases between. CDR1 LNHDA and CDR2 SQIVND come from the germline V gene (reference sequence). TCRdb fed the PCR reads into MiXCR, producing one record per CDR3 protein. The sample records about 640,000 distinct CDR3 sequences, about 20% being singletons. This clonotype turned up a few times. Its antigen is as yet unknown. Sorting recovered naive CD8 T cells on a CD8+CD4-CCR7+CD45RA+ profile. V gene TRBV19 combines with J gene TRBJ2-5, with unresolved D. Sequencing was carried out using naive CD8+ T cells from blood, with Jurkat cell RNA spiked in. The subset denotes: FACS-sorted CD8+CD4-CCR7+CD45RA+ naive T cells. The sequence derives from a human donor in good health. Some libraries in this study had Jurkat cell RNA spiked in. As DNA, the CDR3 is TGTGCCAGTAGGGACGTCCAAGAGACCCAGTACTTC. Translating gives CASRDVQETQYF.